A selection of T cell receptor beta chains follows, all from one sample in a study of T cell responses to AZD1222 COVID-19 vaccine. Using immunoSEQ multiplex PCR, the repertoire was profiled, and TCRdb retains in-frame clones only, with some absent. The table has about 120,000 clones, 70% to 90% seen once; the top ten hold roughly 8.4%. The input for sequencing was peripheral blood, taken on day 0 of AZD1222 vaccination. The source of these receptors is an adult in good health. Each CDR3 is given with its conserved first and last residue. The D gene is left open where the match is weak. Clone size is shown for a subset of rows, as once, few, many or a class of expanded clone.

TRBJ2-1,-,TRBV7-9,-,TGTGCCAGCAGCTTGGTCAATGAGCAGTTCTTC,CASSLVNEQFF
TRBJ2-3,-,TRBV6-1,-,TGTGCCAGCAGTGAAATGGGGTTCGGGGATACGCAGTATTTT,CASSEMGFGDTQYF
TRBJ1-2,-,TRBV6-5,-,TGTGCCAGCAGCCGGGACTCCGAGCGGGATGGCTACACCTTC,CASSRDSERDGYTF
TRBJ2-4,TRBD2,TRBV29-1,-,TGCAGCGTTGAAGAGGGACTAGCGGGGGTGGCCAAAAACATTCAGTACTTC,CSVEEGLAGVAKNIQYF
TRBJ2-1,TRBD2,TRBV24-1,-,TGTGCCACCAGTGATTCCCGGACTAGCGGGAGTATAGCAAATGAGCAGTTCTTC,CATSDSRTSGSIANEQFF
TRBJ1-5,-,TRBV2,-,TGTGCCAGCAGTGAAATCAGGGTCAATCAGCCCCAGCATTTT,CASSEIRVNQPQHF
TRBJ2-2,-,TRBV3-1/TRBV3-2,-,TGTGCCAGTAGCCAAGTCAGATCGAACACCGGGGAGCTGTTTTTT,CASSQVRSNTGELFF
TRBJ2-4,-,TRBV5-5,-,TGTGCCAGCAGCCCCGGGGACCTTGCATCCAACCCTGGTATTCAGTACTTC,CASSPGDLASNPGIQYF
TRBJ2-1,-,TRBV27,-,TGTGCCACCTACAGGGTCCACAATGAGCAGTTCTTC,CATYRVHNEQFF
TRBJ1-4,-,TRBV28,-,TGTGCCAGCAGTTCACCCGGGCTTAATGAAAAACTGTTTTTT,CASSSPGLNEKLFF
TRBJ2-3,TRBD2,TRBV7-2,once,TGTGCCAGCAGCCACGCACTAGCGGTCACAGATACGCAGTATTTT,CASSHALAVTDTQYF
TRBJ1-1,TRBD1,TRBV5-1,-,TGCGCCAGCAGCCCGTGGACAGGGATGACTGAAGCTTTCTTT,CASSPWTGMTEAFF
TRBJ2-4,-,TRBV14,-,TGTGCCAGCAGCCAGGCCCTGGGAAACATTCAGTACTTC,CASSQALGNIQYF
TRBJ2-5,TRBD2,TRBV9,-,TGTGCCAGCAGCGGAAGCGGGAGCCAAGAGACCCAGTACTTC,CASSGSGSQETQYF
TRBJ1-2,-,TRBV7-8,once,TGTGCCAGCAGCTTAGCGTGGAGCTTCGGGGATTTTGTAGATGGCTACACCTTC,CASSLAWSFGDFVDGYTF
TRBJ1-4,-,TRBV27,-,TGTGCCAGCAGTCGCCGGACAGACTATGAAAAACTGTTTTTT,CASSRRTDYEKLFF
TRBJ1-4,TRBD1,TRBV6-5,-,TGTGCCAGCACCGTAACAGGGGGCACTAATGAAAAACTGTTTTTT,CASTVTGGTNEKLFF
TRBJ2-3,-,TRBV10-3,-,TGTGCCATCAGTGGGGGCAGGGCCACAGATACGCAGTATTTT,CAISGGRATDTQYF
TRBJ2-7,-,TRBV24-1,-,TGTGCCACCAGTGATCCCTCCGGGACGTTTAATGGGGAGCAGTACTTC,CATSDPSGTFNGEQYF
TRBJ2-7,TRBD1,TRBV5-1,-,TGCGCCAGCAGGGGACAGGGTGGCTCCTACGAGCAGTACTTC,CASRGQGGSYEQYF
TRBJ1-1,TRBD1,TRBV7-3,-,TGTGCCAGCAGCTCCGGGACAGGGGCGGACACTGAAGCTTTCTTT,CASSSGTGADTEAFF
TRBJ1-2,TRBD1,TRBV24-1,-,TGTGCCACCAGTGATTCCAGGGGGCGCGGCGACTATGGCTACACCTTC,CATSDSRGRGDYGYTF
TRBJ2-6,-,TRBV5-1,few,TGCGCCAGCAGCTTGGGCTCTGGGGCCAACGTCCTGACTTTC,CASSLGSGANVLTF
TRBJ2-7,TRBD2,TRBV4-2,-,TGTGCCAGCAGCCCCAGGACTAGCGGACCTACCTACGAGCAGTACTTC,CASSPRTSGPTYEQYF
TRBJ1-4,-,TRBV18,-,TGTGCCAGCTCACCGCTTGCCGGGACCTTAAATGAAAAACTGTTTTTT,CASSPLAGTLNEKLFF
TRBJ2-5,-,TRBV5-1,-,TGCGCCAGCAGCTTGGGGGACTCTGGCCAAGAGACCCAGTACTTC,CASSLGDSGQETQYF
TRBJ2-7,-,TRBV3-1/TRBV3-2,-,TGTGCCAGCAGCCAAGTGGATCTCGAGCAGTACTTC,CASSQVDLEQYF
TRBJ2-5,TRBD1,TRBV6-5,-,TGTGCCAGCAGGAGCAGGGGGCAGGAGACCCAGTACTTC,CASRSRGQETQYF
TRBJ1-2,-,TRBV7-9,-,TGTGCCAGCAGCTCCATGTGGGACACGAGCTATGGCTACACCTTC,CASSSMWDTSYGYTF
TRBJ2-7,-,TRBV6-1,-,TGTGCCAGCAGTGACCCAGGACAGACAAGCTCCTACGAGCAGTACTTC,CASSDPGQTSSYEQYF
TRBJ1-5,-,TRBV4-2,-,TGTGCCAGCAGCCAAGCACCTACAGAGCGCAATCAGCCCCAGCATTTT,CASSQAPTERNQPQHF
TRBJ1-5,-,TRBV3-1/TRBV3-2,-,TGTGCCAGCAGCTACAGAGCTAATCAGCCCCAGCATTTT,CASSYRANQPQHF
TRBJ2-1,TRBD2,TRBV12-3/TRBV12-4,few,TGTGCCAGCATCGGGACTAGGCGGGAGTCGCTGTTCTTC,CASIGTRRESLFF
TRBJ2-2,-,TRBV5-1,-,TGCGCCAGCAGCCCGGGGAGTTACACCGGGGAGCTGTTTTTT,CASSPGSYTGELFF
TRBJ1-2,-,TRBV5-4,-,TGTGCCAGCAGCCCCACCGGGGCGCATGCGAATTTCTATGGCTACACCTTC,CASSPTGAHANFYGYTF
TRBJ2-2,TRBD2,TRBV18,-,TGTGCCAGCTCACCACGACTAGCGGGTGAGAACACCGGGGAGCTGTTTTTT,CASSPRLAGENTGELFF
TRBJ1-3,-,TRBV6-5,-,TGTGCCAGCCGAAGCTCTGGAAACACCATATATTTT,CASRSSGNTIYF
TRBJ2-3,TRBD1,TRBV6-6,-,TGTGCCAGCAGCCCAAGTACAGGGGTTTACACAGATACGCAGTATTTT,CASSPSTGVYTDTQYF
TRBJ2-1,TRBD2,TRBV19,-,TGTGCCACCCACCGGGGACTAGCGGGAGGTGGTGAGCAGTTCTTC,CATHRGLAGGGEQFF
TRBJ1-1,-,TRBV7-9,-,TGTGCCAGCAGCTTAGAGACTGAAGCTTTCTTT,CASSLETEAFF
TRBJ2-2,-,TRBV6-6,-,TGTGCCAGCAGTTACTCGTTTACAGGGCGAACCGGGGAGCTGTTTTTT,CASSYSFTGRTGELFF
TRBJ1-1,-,TRBV6-1,few,TGTGCCAGCAGTGAATGGCGTCGGACCACTCAAGCTTTCTTT,CASSEWRRTTQAFF
TRBJ2-3,-,TRBV21-1,-,TGTGCCAACCCACCCAAATCTATGTCACAGGCAGATACGCAGTATTTT,CANPPKSMSQADTQYF
TRBJ1-2,-,TRBV28,once,TGTGCCAGCAGACCGGGCAGCAACTATGGCTACACCTTC,CASRPGSNYGYTF
TRBJ2-7,-,TRBV5-1,-,TGCGCCAGCAGCTTGGAGGACCCCTTTCTTTACGAGCAGTACTTC,CASSLEDPFLYEQYF
TRBJ1-2,-,TRBV5-1,once,TGCGCCAGCCACTACTTACCGGGGGGCGGACAAGATAACTATGGCTACACCTTC,CASHYLPGGGQDNYGYTF
TRBJ2-4,-,TRBV18,-,TGTGCCAGCTCACCTCAAAGTTACGCCAAAAACATTCAGTACTTC,CASSPQSYAKNIQYF
TRBJ2-7,-,TRBV12-3/TRBV12-4,-,TGTGCCAGCCGGACAGCAGCGACATACGAGCAGTACTTC,CASRTAATYEQYF
TRBJ2-2,-,TRBV30,-,TGTGCCTGGAGCGGGGCAGGTCCCAGAGGGGAGCTGTTTTTT,CAWSGAGPRGELFF
TRBJ2-7,TRBD1,TRBV6-5,few,TGTGCCAGCAGTTACCGGGACAGAGGCTACGAGCAGTACTTC,CASSYRDRGYEQYF
TRBJ2-5,-,TRBV7-6,-,TGTGCCAGCAGCCCCCCCGGGACGGGGGGCGGCGAGACCCAGTACTTC,CASSPPGTGGGETQYF
TRBJ2-1,-,TRBV10-3,-,TGTGCCATCGGTTGGACAAAGGGCTACAATGAGCAGTTCTTC,CAIGWTKGYNEQFF
TRBJ1-3,TRBD1,TRBV7-9,-,TGTGCCAGCAGCCGATCAGGGGGCTCTGGAAACACCATATATTTT,CASSRSGGSGNTIYF
TRBJ1-6,TRBD1,TRBV5-1,-,TGCGCCAGCAGCTCGGGGGGGACAGGAGGATCACCCCTCCACTTT,CASSSGGTGGSPLHF